Described below is a single T cell receptor beta chain sequence and its context. This sample is part of a study of T cell repertoires in ileal Crohn's disease. The CDR3 spans 17 residues. Germline CDR1 is MNHNS and CDR2 is SASEGT. Trimming at V came to 4 bases and at J to 0 bases, leaving 10 bases not matched to a gene. Per sample, roughly 500 nanograms of biopsy DNA were TCRB immunosequenced. Sequenced by immunoSEQ multiplex PCR; TCRdb stores in-frame clones only, minus some. The table lists roughly 7,400 clones, roughly 80% of them singletons. This clonotype originated in an adult with Crohn's disease. V gene TRBV6-1 combines with J gene TRBJ2-7; 9 nucleotides match TRBD2. The sequencing input was ileal tissue. The CDR3 DNA reads as TGTGCCAGCAGTGGAGAGGAGAGGACTAGCGACTCCTACGAGCAGTACTTC. This translates into CASSGEERTSDSYEQYF.